These 8 T cell receptor beta chains were sequenced from one sample in a study of radiation and T cells in renal cell carcinoma. The repertoire was sequenced with immunoSEQ multiplex PCR; TCRdb's copy has only in-frame clones and lacks some. The sample includes about 130,000 clones, around 82% of them seen just once. Time point indicated: blood 2 weeks post-SBRT. Treatment specified: 15 Gy SBRT to primary tumor, nephrectomy 4 weeks later. The source was blood, collected from a patient whose treatment included radiotherapy and nephrectomy. The receptors derive from a man aged 50-60 years with renal cell carcinoma.

The rearrangement links TRBV27 to TRBJ2-1; no firm D call. Germline CDR1 and CDR2: MNHEY and SMNVEV (reference sequence). The V end was cut by 2 bases, the J end by 5 bases, with 10 bases between. The CDR3 is made up of 14 amino acids. The CDR3 DNA reads as TGTGCCAGCAGTTTAAGACCTGGCAACAATGAGCAGTTCTTC. Amino acids: CASSLRPGNNEQFF.

This chain links TRBV7-2 with TRBJ1-5; 11 bases map to TRBD1. J gave up 5 bases and V 5 bases, and 8 bases lay outside the gene matches. The CDR3 length is 16 residues. Germline assignment: CDR1 SGHTA and CDR2 FQGNSA. In DNA, the CDR3 is TGTGCCAGCAGCCAGACCGGGACAGGGGGATATCAGCCCCAGCATTTT. It codes for CASSQTGTGGYQPQHF.

The V call is TRBV4-1, the J call TRBJ2-1; TRBD1 matches 9 bases. The CDR3 contains 18 residues. Looked up from germline, CDR1 is MGHRA and CDR2 is YSYEKL. The trim removed 3 bases at V and 3 bases at J, leaving 12 bases unmatched. This chain's CDR3 is CASSQERTGVGIYNEQFF. As DNA, the CDR3 is TGCGCCAGCAGCCAGGAAAGGACAGGGGTCGGAATCTACAATGAGCAGTTCTTC.

This clone was detected once. The J gene is TRBJ2-7, the V gene TRBV6-1; TRBD1 aligns across 7 bases. The CDR3 totals 13 residues. Per the germline V gene, CDR1 is MNHNS and CDR2 is SASEGT. V lost 7 bases to trimming and J lost 3 bases; unmatched junction nucleotides: 6. DNA for the CDR3: TGTGCCAGCATCAGACAGGGAATCTACGAGCAGTACTTC. This gives the protein CASIRQGIYEQYF.

The J gene is TRBJ1-1, the V gene TRBV29-1, with a weak D call TRBD1 (5 bases). This CDR3 contains 11 residues. Germline V gene sequence: CDR1 SQVTM, CDR2 ANQGSEA. Trimming took 7 bases from V and 10 from J, leaving 16 bases between them. This chain's CDR3 is CSAGLGVGAFF. The CDR3 DNA follows: TGCAGCGCCGGCCTAGGGGTGGGAGCTTTCTTT.

This clone was observed a handful of times. The V and J genes are TRBV9 and TRBJ1-1; no definite D call. The V gene lost 0 bases and the J gene lost 8 bases, with 11 bases spanning the gap. The CDR3 sequence is 13 residues long. Germline CDR1 reads SGDLS; CDR2 reads YYNGEE. The CDR3, as DNA: TGTGCCAGCAGCGTAGGCCCCGGGGTCGAAGCTTTCTTT. Encoded protein: CASSVGPGVEAFF.

The chain couples TRBV9 to TRBJ2-7; a possible D gene is TRBD2 (5 bases). The CDR3 length is 14 residues. Germline loops: CDR1 SGDLS, CDR2 YYNGEE. V shed 3 bases and J shed 5 bases, with 15 bases lying between them. The CDR3 nucleotides are TGTGCCAGCAGCGCGGGTAGAGGGTCCGACGAGCAGTACTTC. Its translation is CASSAGRGSDEQYF.

The V and J genes are TRBV18 and TRBJ1-5, with 8 positions matching TRBD1. The CDR3 covers 14 residues. Trimming at V came to 3 bases and at J to 2 bases, leaving 0 bases not matched to a gene. Germline CDR1 and CDR2: KGHSH and LQKENI. The CDR3 DNA is TGTGCCAGCTCACCGGGACAGGGCAATCAGCCCCAGCATTTT. Its translation: CASSPGQGNQPQHF.